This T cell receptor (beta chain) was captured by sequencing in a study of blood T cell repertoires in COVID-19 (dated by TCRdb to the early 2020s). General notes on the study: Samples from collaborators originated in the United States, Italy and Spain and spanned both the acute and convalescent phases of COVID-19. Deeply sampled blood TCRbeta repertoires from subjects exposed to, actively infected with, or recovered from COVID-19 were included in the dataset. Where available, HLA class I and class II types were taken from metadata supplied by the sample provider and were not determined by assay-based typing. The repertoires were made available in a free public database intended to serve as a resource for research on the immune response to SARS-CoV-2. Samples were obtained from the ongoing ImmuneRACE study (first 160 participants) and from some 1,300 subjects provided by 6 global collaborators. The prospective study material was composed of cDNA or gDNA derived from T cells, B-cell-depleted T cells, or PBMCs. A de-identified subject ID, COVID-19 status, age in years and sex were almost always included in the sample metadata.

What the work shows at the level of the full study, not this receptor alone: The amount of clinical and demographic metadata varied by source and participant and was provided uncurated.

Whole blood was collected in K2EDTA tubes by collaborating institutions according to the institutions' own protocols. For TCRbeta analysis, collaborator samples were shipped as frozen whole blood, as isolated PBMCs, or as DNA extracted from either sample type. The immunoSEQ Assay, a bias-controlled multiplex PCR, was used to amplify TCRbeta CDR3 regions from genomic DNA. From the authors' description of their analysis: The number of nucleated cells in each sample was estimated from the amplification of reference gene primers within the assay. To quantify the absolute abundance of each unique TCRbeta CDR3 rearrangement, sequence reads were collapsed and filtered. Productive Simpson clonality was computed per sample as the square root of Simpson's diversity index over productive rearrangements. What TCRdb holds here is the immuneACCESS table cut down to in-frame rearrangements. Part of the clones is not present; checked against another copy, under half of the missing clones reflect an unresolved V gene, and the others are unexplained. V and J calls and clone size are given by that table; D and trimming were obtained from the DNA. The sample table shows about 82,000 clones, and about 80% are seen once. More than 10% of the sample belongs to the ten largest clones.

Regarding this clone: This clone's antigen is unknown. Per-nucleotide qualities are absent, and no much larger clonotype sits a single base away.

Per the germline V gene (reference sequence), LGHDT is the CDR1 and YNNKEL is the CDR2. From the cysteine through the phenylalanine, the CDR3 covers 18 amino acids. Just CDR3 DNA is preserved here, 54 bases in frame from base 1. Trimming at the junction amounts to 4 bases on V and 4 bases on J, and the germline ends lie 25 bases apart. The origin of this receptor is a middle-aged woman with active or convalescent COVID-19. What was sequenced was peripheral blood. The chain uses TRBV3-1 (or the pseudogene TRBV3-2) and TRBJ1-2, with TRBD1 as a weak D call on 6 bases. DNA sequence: TGTGCCAGCAGCCCCCACCAACAGGGCTCCGCGCGATTCTATGGCTACACCTTC. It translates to CASSPHQQGSARFYGYTF.